This TCR beta chain comes out of a study of Ad26.COV2.S vaccination and SARS-CoV-2 variants. Sequencing was performed with immunoSEQ multiplex PCR; in TCRdb, only in-frame clones are kept and a portion is missing. The sample has more than 300,000 clones; 70% to 90% are singletons. The CDR3 loop spans 17 amino acids. V was pared by 5 bases and J by 4 bases, with 21 bases between. Germline V gene data show CDR1 as MNHNY and CDR2 as SVGAGI (reference sequence). Treatment given: about 20 received Ad26.COV2.S at low or high dose, single or two shots; about 5 received placebo; per-sample allocation not given. Sampling took place 63 days after the first vaccine or placebo injection.

The rearrangement links TRBV6-6 to TRBJ1-3; D not certain. The sample was peripheral blood, taken in a trial of Ad26.COV2.S vaccine versus placebo. The TCR was taken from a person aged 18 to 65 who received the Ad26.COV2.S COVID-19 vaccine or a placebo. The CDR3 DNA follows: TGTGCCAGCAGTCGTGACCTGGCGGGTTTTAACGGAAACACCATATATTTT. As protein: CASSRDLAGFNGNTIYF.